This is a list of T cell receptor beta chains from one sample in a study of T cell responses to AZD1222 COVID-19 vaccine. Assay: immunoSEQ multiplex PCR; the TCRdb copy retains only in-frame clones and omits some. The repertoire consists of around 120,000 clones, with about 90% occurring once and the leading ten covering roughly 8%. This specimen consisted of peripheral blood, obtained on day 0 of AZD1222 vaccination. These TCRs come from an adult in good health. Both conserved end residues are part of each CDR3. Each record gives: CDR3 length, D gene, clone size, J gene, V gene, CDR3 protein, CDR3 DNA. A D gene is named only where the DNA matches it firmly. The listing skips clone size in some rows; elsewhere it reads once, few, many or a size class.

len: 15
d_gene: TRBD1
abundance: .
j_gene: TRBJ2-6
v_gene: TRBV28
CDR3aa: CASSKTGSGANVLTF
CDR3nt: TGTGCCAGCAGTAAGACAGGGTCTGGGGCCAACGTCCTGACTTTC

len: 14
d_gene: .
abundance: .
j_gene: TRBJ1-5
v_gene: TRBV28
CDR3aa: CASSRVDGNQPQHF
CDR3nt: TGTGCCAGCAGTAGGGTCGATGGCAATCAGCCCCAGCATTTT

len: 14
d_gene: .
abundance: .
j_gene: TRBJ1-5
v_gene: TRBV5-6
CDR3aa: CASSLAPREQPQHF
CDR3nt: TGTGCCAGCAGCTTGGCCCCGCGGGAGCAGCCCCAGCATTTT

len: 13
d_gene: .
abundance: .
j_gene: TRBJ1-1
v_gene: TRBV11-1
CDR3aa: CASSMSGATEAFF
CDR3nt: TGTGCCAGCAGCATGAGCGGGGCGACTGAAGCTTTCTTT

len: 12
d_gene: .
abundance: few
j_gene: TRBJ1-1
v_gene: TRBV29-1
CDR3aa: CSVGGGQTEAFF
CDR3nt: TGCAGCGTTGGGGGGGGTCAGACTGAAGCTTTCTTT

len: 13
d_gene: .
abundance: medium-sized
j_gene: TRBJ1-1
v_gene: TRBV19
CDR3aa: CASSVGIITEAFF
CDR3nt: TGTGCCAGTAGTGTAGGGATCATCACTGAAGCTTTCTTT

len: 14
d_gene: TRBD1
abundance: .
j_gene: TRBJ1-5
v_gene: TRBV6-5
CDR3aa: CASSYSTGTQPQHF
CDR3nt: TGTGCCAGCAGTTACTCGACAGGGACCCAGCCCCAGCATTTT

len: 14
d_gene: .
abundance: .
j_gene: TRBJ1-2
v_gene: TRBV5-8
CDR3aa: CASSLAGRGTSYTF
CDR3nt: TGTGCCAGCAGCTTGGCCGGCAGGGGAACTAGCTACACCTTC

len: 14
d_gene: .
abundance: once
j_gene: TRBJ1-5
v_gene: TRBV3-1/TRBV3-2
CDR3aa: CASSQWAYNQPQHF
CDR3nt: TGTGCCAGCAGCCAATGGGCCTACAATCAGCCCCAGCATTTT

len: 11
d_gene: .
abundance: few
j_gene: TRBJ1-1
v_gene: TRBV20-1
CDR3aa: CSAATQGPAFF
CDR3nt: TGCAGTGCTGCCACCCAGGGTCCCGCTTTCTTT

len: 17
d_gene: .
abundance: .
j_gene: TRBJ2-7
v_gene: TRBV4-2
CDR3aa: CASSSGRQGGPLDEQYF
CDR3nt: TGTGCCAGCAGCTCCGGCAGGCAGGGCGGGCCATTAGACGAGCAGTACTTC

len: 12
d_gene: .
abundance: .
j_gene: TRBJ2-7
v_gene: TRBV16
CDR3aa: CASSLYSYEQYF
CDR3nt: TGTGCCAGCAGCCTCTACTCCTACGAGCAGTACTTC

len: 13
d_gene: .
abundance: .
j_gene: TRBJ1-1
v_gene: TRBV2
CDR3aa: CASSEYMNTEAFF
CDR3nt: TGTGCCAGCAGTGAATATATGAACACTGAAGCTTTCTTT

len: 14
d_gene: .
abundance: .
j_gene: TRBJ1-6
v_gene: TRBV2
CDR3aa: CASQMKGQASPLHF
CDR3nt: TGTGCCAGTCAGATGAAGGGCCAGGCTTCACCCCTCCACTTT

len: 18
d_gene: TRBD1
abundance: once
j_gene: TRBJ1-2
v_gene: TRBV4-1
CDR3aa: CASSRAGTGTKFNYGYTF
CDR3nt: TGCGCCAGCAGCCGGGCAGGGACAGGGACCAAATTTAACTATGGCTACACCTTC

len: 16
d_gene: .
abundance: .
j_gene: TRBJ1-5
v_gene: TRBV24-1
CDR3aa: CATSDPAAGENQPQHF
CDR3nt: TGTGCCACCAGTGACCCCGCGGCAGGGGAGAATCAGCCCCAGCATTTT

len: 15
d_gene: .
abundance: .
j_gene: TRBJ2-1
v_gene: TRBV20-1
CDR3aa: CSASQQDYDHNEQFF
CDR3nt: TGCAGTGCTAGTCAACAGGACTATGACCACAATGAGCAGTTCTTC

len: 14
d_gene: .
abundance: once
j_gene: TRBJ2-2
v_gene: TRBV3-1/TRBV3-2
CDR3aa: CASSQSGTTGELFF
CDR3nt: TGTGCCAGCAGCCAGTCCGGGACCACCGGGGAGCTGTTTTTT

len: 15
d_gene: .
abundance: .
j_gene: TRBJ2-7
v_gene: TRBV19
CDR3aa: CASSFQIGGSYEQYF
CDR3nt: TGTGCCAGTAGTTTTCAGATTGGGGGGTCCTACGAGCAGTACTTC

len: 13
d_gene: .
abundance: .
j_gene: TRBJ2-5
v_gene: TRBV29-1
CDR3aa: CSVEGKLSETQYF
CDR3nt: TGCAGCGTTGAAGGGAAACTGTCAGAGACCCAGTACTTC

len: 15
d_gene: .
abundance: once
j_gene: TRBJ2-5
v_gene: TRBV10-3
CDR3aa: CAISESSWGDETQYF
CDR3nt: TGTGCCATCAGTGAGTCTAGTTGGGGGGATGAGACCCAGTACTTC

len: 15
d_gene: TRBD1
abundance: .
j_gene: TRBJ2-2
v_gene: TRBV30
CDR3aa: CAWRGDRGGNGELFF
CDR3nt: TGTGCCTGGAGAGGGGACAGGGGAGGTAACGGGGAGCTGTTTTTT

len: 11
d_gene: .
abundance: .
j_gene: TRBJ1-2
v_gene: TRBV12-3/TRBV12-4
CDR3aa: CASSFGGGYTF
CDR3nt: TGTGCCAGCAGTTTTGGGGGTGGCTACACCTTC

len: 15
d_gene: .
abundance: .
j_gene: TRBJ1-5
v_gene: TRBV19
CDR3aa: CASSTEGRVNQPQHF
CDR3nt: TGTGCCAGTAGTACTGAAGGACGGGTCAATCAGCCCCAGCATTTT

len: 15
d_gene: .
abundance: .
j_gene: TRBJ2-7
v_gene: TRBV4-1
CDR3aa: CASSPAHRSTYEQYF
CDR3nt: TGCGCCAGCAGCCCGGCACACCGATCGACCTACGAGCAGTACTTC

len: 14
d_gene: TRBD1
abundance: .
j_gene: TRBJ2-7
v_gene: TRBV5-8
CDR3aa: CASSNPQGASEQYF
CDR3nt: TGTGCCAGCAGCAATCCACAGGGGGCGAGTGAGCAGTACTTC

len: 15
d_gene: TRBD1
abundance: .
j_gene: TRBJ2-2
v_gene: TRBV6-6
CDR3aa: CASSSGQANTGELFF
CDR3nt: TGTGCCAGCTCGTCCGGACAGGCGAACACCGGGGAGCTGTTTTTT

len: 16
d_gene: .
abundance: .
j_gene: TRBJ2-2
v_gene: TRBV5-5
CDR3aa: CASSLRNLLNTGELFF
CDR3nt: TGTGCCAGCAGCTTAAGAAACTTACTAAACACCGGGGAGCTGTTTTTT

len: 15
d_gene: .
abundance: .
j_gene: TRBJ1-5
v_gene: TRBV15
CDR3aa: CATRTGQGAIQPQHF
CDR3nt: TGTGCCACCAGGACGGGACAAGGCGCAATTCAGCCCCAGCATTTT